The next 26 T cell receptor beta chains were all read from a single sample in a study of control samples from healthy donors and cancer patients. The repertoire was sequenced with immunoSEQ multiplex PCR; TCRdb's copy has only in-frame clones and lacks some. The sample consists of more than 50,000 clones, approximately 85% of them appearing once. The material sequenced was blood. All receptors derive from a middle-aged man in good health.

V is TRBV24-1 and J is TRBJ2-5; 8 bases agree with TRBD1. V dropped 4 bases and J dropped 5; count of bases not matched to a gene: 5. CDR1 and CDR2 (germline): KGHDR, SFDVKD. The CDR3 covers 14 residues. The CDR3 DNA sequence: TGTGCCACCAGTGACAGGGGGCGCGGGGAGACCCAGTACTTC. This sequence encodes CATSDRGRGETQYF.

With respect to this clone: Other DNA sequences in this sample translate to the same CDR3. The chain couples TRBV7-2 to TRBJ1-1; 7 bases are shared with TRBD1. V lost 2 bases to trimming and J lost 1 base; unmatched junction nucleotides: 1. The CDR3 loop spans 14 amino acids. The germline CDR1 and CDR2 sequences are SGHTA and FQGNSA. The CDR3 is CASSLRTGNTEAFF. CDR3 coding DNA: TGTGCCAGCAGCTTACGGACAGGGAACACTGAAGCTTTCTTT. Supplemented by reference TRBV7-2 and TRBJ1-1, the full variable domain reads GAGVSQSPSNKVTEKGKDVELRCDPISGHTALYWYRQSLGQGLEFLIYFQGNSAPDKSGLPSDRFSAERTGGSVSTLTIQRTQQEDSAVYLCASSLRTGNTEAFFGQGTRLTVV.

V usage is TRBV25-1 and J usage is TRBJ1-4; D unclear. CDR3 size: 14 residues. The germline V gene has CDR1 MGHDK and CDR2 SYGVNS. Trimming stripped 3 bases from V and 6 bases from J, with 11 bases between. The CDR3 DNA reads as TGTGCCAGCAGTGATGGGCGTTCGGATGAAAAACTGTTTTTT. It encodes CASSDGRSDEKLFF.

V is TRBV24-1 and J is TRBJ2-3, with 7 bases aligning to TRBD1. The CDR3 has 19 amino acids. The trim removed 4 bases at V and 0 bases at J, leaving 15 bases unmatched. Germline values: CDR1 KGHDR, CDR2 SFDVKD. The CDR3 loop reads CATSDPDREWSSSTDTQYF. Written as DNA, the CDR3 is TGTGCCACCAGTGACCCTGACAGGGAGTGGTCTAGCAGCACAGATACGCAGTATTTT.

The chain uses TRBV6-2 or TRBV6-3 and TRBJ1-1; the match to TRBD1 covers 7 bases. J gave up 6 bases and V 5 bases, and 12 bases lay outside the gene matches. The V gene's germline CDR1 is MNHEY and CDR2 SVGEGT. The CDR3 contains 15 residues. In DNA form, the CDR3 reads TGTGCCAGCAGTCCAAACAGGGGCGGAAACCCTGAAGCTTTCTTT. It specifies CASSPNRGGNPEAFF.

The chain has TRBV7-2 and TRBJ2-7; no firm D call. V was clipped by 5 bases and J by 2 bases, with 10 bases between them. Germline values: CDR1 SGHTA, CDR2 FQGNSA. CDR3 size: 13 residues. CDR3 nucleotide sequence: TGTGCCAGCAGCCCACGACGTACCTACGAGCAGTACTTC. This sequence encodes CASSPRRTYEQYF.

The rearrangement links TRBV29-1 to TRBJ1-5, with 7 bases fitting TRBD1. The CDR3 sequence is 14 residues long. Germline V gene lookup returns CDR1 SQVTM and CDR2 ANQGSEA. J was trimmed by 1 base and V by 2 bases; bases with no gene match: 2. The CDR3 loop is CSVESGGSNQPQHF. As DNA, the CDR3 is TGCAGCGTTGAATCAGGGGGAAGCAATCAGCCCCAGCATTTT. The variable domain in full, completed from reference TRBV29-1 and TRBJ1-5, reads SAVISQKPSRDICQRGTSLTIQCQVDSQVTMMFWYRQQPGQSLTLIATANQGSEATYESGFVIDKFPISRPNLTFSTLTVSNMSPEDSSIYLCSVESGGSNQPQHFGDGTRLSIL.

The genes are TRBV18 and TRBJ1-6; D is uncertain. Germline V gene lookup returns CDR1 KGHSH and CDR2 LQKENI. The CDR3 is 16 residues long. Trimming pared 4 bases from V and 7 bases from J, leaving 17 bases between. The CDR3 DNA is TGTGCCAGCTCACTACAAACAACAGAATACAATTCACCCCTCCACTTT. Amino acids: CASSLQTTEYNSPLHF.

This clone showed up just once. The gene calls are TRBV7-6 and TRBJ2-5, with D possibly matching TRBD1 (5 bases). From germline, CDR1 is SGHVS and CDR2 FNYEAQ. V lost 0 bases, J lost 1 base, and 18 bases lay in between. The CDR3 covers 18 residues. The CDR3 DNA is TGTGCCAGCAGCTTAGCGCTAAACAAGGGGATAGTCCAAGAGACCCAGTACTTC. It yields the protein CASSLALNKGIVQETQYF.

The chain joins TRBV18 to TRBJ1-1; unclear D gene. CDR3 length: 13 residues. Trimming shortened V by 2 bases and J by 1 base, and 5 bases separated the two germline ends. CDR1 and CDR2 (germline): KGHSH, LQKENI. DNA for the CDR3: TGTGCCAGCTCACCAAAAGGGAACACTGAAGCTTTCTTT. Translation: CASSPKGNTEAFF.

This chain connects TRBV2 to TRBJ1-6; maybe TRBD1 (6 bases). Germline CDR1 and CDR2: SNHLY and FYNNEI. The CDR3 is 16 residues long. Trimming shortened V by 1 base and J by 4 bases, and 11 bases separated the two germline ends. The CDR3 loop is CASSEGGQTYNSPLHF. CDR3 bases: TGTGCCAGCAGTGAAGGTGGACAGACTTATAATTCACCCCTCCACTTT.

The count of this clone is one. CDR3 loop: CASSLDLSREKLFF. The CDR3 nucleotides read TGTGCCAGCAGCTTAGACCTAAGTCGTGAAAAACTGTTTTTT. The rearrangement links TRBV7-9 to TRBJ1-4; D not resolved. Germline V gives CDR1 SEHNR, CDR2 FQNEAQ (reference sequence). The CDR3 runs to 14 residues. Trimming took 1 base from V and 7 from J, leaving 10 bases between them.

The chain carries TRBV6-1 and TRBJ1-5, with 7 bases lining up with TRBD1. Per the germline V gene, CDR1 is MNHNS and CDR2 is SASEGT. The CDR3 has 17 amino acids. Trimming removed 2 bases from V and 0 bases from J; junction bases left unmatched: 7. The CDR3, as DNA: TGTGCCAGCAGTGAATCCCAGGGGGGAAATAGCAATCAGCCCCAGCATTTT. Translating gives CASSESQGGNSNQPQHF.

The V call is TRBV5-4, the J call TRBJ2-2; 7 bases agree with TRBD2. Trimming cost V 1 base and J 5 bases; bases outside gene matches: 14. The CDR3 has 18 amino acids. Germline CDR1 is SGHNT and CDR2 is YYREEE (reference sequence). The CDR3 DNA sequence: TGTGCCAGCAGCTTGAATGAAGGCCAGCGGGAAAGGACCGGGGAGCTGTTTTTT. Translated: CASSLNEGQRERTGELFF.

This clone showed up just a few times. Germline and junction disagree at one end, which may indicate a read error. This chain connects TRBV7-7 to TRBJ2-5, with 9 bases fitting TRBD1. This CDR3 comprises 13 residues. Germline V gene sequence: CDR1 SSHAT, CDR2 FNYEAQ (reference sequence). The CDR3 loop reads CASSRDREETQYF. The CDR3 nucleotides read TGTGCTAGCAGCCGGGACAGGGAAGAGACCCAGTACTTC. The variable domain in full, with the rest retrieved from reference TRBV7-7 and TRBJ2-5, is GAGVSQSPRYKVTKRGQDVTLRCDPISSHATLYWYQQALGQGPEFLTYFNYEAQPDKSGLPSDRFSAERPEGSISTLTIQRTEQRDSAMYRCASSRDREETQYFGPGTRLLVL.

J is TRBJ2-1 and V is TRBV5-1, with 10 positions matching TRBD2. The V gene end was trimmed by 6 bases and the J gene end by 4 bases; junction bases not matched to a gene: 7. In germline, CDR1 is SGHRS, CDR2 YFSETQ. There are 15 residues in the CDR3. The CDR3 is CASKRTSGDYNEQFF. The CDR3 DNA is TGCGCCAGCAAAAGAACTAGCGGGGATTACAATGAGCAGTTCTTC.

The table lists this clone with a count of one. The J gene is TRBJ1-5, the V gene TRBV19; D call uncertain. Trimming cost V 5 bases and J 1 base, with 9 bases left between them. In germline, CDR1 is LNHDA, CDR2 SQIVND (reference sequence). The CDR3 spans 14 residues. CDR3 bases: TGTGCCAGTAGTTTAGGGCAAAGCAATCAGCCCCAGCATTTT. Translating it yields CASSLGQSNQPQHF.

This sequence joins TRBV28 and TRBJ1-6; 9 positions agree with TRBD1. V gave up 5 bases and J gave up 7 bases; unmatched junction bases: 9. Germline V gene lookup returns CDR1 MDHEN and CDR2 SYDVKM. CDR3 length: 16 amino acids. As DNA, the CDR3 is TGTGCCAGCAGTCTACTGCCGGGACAGGGAAATTCACCCCTCCACTTT. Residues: CASSLLPGQGNSPLHF.

The CDR3: CASSAVNNEQFF. Written as DNA, the CDR3 is TGTGCCAGCAGCGCAGTGAACAATGAGCAGTTCTTC. The J gene is TRBJ2-1, the V gene TRBV9; D unclear. The CDR3 runs 12 residues. V lost 3 bases to trimming and J lost 5 bases, with 6 bases between them. Germline CDR1 is SGDLS and CDR2 is YYNGEE.

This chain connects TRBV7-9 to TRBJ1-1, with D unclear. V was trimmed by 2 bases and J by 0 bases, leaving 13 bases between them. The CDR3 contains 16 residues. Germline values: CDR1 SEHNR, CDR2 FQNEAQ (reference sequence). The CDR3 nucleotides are TGTGCCAGCAGCTTACCCGCGGATTCGGTGAACACTGAAGCTTTCTTT. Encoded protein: CASSLPADSVNTEAFF.

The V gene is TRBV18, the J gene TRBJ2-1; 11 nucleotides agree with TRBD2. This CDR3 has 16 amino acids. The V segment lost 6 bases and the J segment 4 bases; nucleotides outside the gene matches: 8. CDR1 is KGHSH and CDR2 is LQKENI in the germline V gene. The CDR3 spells CASSSIAGGPYNEQFF. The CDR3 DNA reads TGTGCCAGCTCGTCTATAGCGGGGGGGCCTTACAATGAGCAGTTCTTC.

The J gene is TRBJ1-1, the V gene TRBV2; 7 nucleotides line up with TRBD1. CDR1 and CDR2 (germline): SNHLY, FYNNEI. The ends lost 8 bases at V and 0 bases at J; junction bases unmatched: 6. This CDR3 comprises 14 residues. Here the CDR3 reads CASGRDRLNTEAFF. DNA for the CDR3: TGTGCCAGCGGACGGGACAGACTGAACACTGAAGCTTTCTTT.

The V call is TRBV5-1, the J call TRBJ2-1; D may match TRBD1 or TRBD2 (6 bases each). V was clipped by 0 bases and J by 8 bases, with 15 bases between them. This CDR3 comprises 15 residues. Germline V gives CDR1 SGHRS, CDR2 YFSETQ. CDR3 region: CASSLEVGGAHEQFF. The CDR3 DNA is TGCGCCAGCAGCTTGGAGGTCGGGGGCGCGCATGAGCAGTTCTTC.

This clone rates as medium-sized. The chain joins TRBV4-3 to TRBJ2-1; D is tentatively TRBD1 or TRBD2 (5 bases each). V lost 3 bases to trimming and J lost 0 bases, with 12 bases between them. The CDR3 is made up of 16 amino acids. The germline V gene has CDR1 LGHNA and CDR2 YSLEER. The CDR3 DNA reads TGCGCCAGCAGCCAGGGGGAGCTGATCTCCTACAATGAGCAGTTCTTC. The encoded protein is CASSQGELISYNEQFF.

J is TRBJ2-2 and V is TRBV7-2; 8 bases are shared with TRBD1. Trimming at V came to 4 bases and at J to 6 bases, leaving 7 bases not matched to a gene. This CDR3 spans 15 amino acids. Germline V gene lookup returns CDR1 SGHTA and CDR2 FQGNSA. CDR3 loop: CASSYRQGSPGELFF. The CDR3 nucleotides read TGTGCCAGCAGCTACCGACAGGGGTCTCCCGGGGAGCTGTTTTTT.

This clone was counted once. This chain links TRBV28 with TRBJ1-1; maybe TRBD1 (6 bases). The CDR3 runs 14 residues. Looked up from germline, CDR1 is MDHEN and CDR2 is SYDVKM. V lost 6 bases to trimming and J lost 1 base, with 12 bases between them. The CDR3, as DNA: TGTGCCAGCAGACTTACAGGGCCGAACACTGAAGCTTTCTTT. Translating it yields CASRLTGPNTEAFF.